Listed below are T cell receptor beta chains from one sample, sequenced in a study of blood T cell repertoires in COVID-19. Sequencing used immunoSEQ multiplex PCR; TCRdb keeps in-frame clones, though not all of them. The data contain 110,000 or so clones, around 87% of them singletons. Material: peripheral blood. These receptors all come from a human donor in a cohort sampled during active COVID-19. Each CDR3 is given with its conserved first and last residue. Each record gives: V gene, clone size, D gene, J gene, CDR3 protein, CDR3 DNA. The D gene is left open where the match is weak. Size values are once, few and many counts, or a class for expanded clones, and some rows have none.

v_gene: TRBV5-1; abundance: NA; d_gene: TRBD1; j_gene: TRBJ2-3; CDR3aa: CASTLDRGNTDTQYF; CDR3nt: TGCGCCAGCACCCTCGACAGGGGTAACACAGATACGCAGTATTTT
v_gene: TRBV5-5; abundance: NA; d_gene: NA; j_gene: TRBJ2-1; CDR3aa: CASSPTGGEYNEQFF; CDR3nt: TGTGCCAGCAGCCCCACGGGGGGCGAATACAATGAGCAGTTCTTC
v_gene: TRBV4-1; abundance: NA; d_gene: TRBD1; j_gene: TRBJ2-3; CDR3aa: CASSQEGTVSTDTQYF; CDR3nt: TGCGCCAGCAGCCAAGAGGGGACAGTTAGCACAGATACGCAGTATTTT
v_gene: TRBV7-2; abundance: NA; d_gene: NA; j_gene: TRBJ1-5; CDR3aa: CASTHGQRDQPQHF; CDR3nt: TGTGCCAGCACCCATGGACAGAGAGATCAGCCCCAGCATTTT
v_gene: TRBV7-2; abundance: once; d_gene: TRBD1; j_gene: TRBJ2-5; CDR3aa: CASSLALTGRRETQYF; CDR3nt: TGTGCCAGCAGCTTAGCGCTGACAGGGAGAAGGGAGACCCAGTACTTC
v_gene: TRBV6-5; abundance: NA; d_gene: TRBD1; j_gene: TRBJ1-2; CDR3aa: CASSRDRANYGYTF; CDR3nt: TGTGCCAGCAGTCGGGACAGGGCTAACTATGGCTACACCTTC
v_gene: TRBV6-5; abundance: NA; d_gene: NA; j_gene: TRBJ1-4; CDR3aa: CASSSRAEKLFF; CDR3nt: TGTGCCAGCAGTTCCCGAGCTGAAAAACTGTTTTTT
v_gene: TRBV7-9; abundance: NA; d_gene: TRBD1; j_gene: TRBJ1-2; CDR3aa: CASSSDRGAYGYTF; CDR3nt: TGTGCCAGCAGCTCGGACAGGGGGGCCTATGGCTACACCTTC
v_gene: TRBV5-1; abundance: once; d_gene: TRBD2; j_gene: TRBJ2-3; CDR3aa: CASRTGLAVLTDTQYF; CDR3nt: TGCGCCAGCAGGACCGGACTAGCGGTCCTCACAGATACGCAGTATTTT
v_gene: TRBV19; abundance: NA; d_gene: NA; j_gene: TRBJ2-7; CDR3aa: CASSIQGGPYEQYF; CDR3nt: TGTGCCAGTAGTATCCAGGGGGGTCCCTACGAGCAGTACTTC
v_gene: TRBV7-6; abundance: NA; d_gene: NA; j_gene: TRBJ2-5; CDR3aa: CASSLDRGTQYF; CDR3nt: TGTGCCAGCAGCTTAGACCGGGGGACCCAGTACTTC
v_gene: TRBV7-6; abundance: NA; d_gene: TRBD1; j_gene: TRBJ1-5; CDR3aa: CASSLAAGGIPNQPQHF; CDR3nt: TGTGCCAGCAGCTTAGCCGCAGGGGGGATCCCTAATCAGCCCCAGCATTTT
v_gene: TRBV2; abundance: NA; d_gene: NA; j_gene: TRBJ1-2; CDR3aa: CASTGSLYGYTF; CDR3nt: TGTGCCAGCACAGGCAGCCTCTATGGCTACACCTTC
v_gene: TRBV5-6; abundance: NA; d_gene: NA; j_gene: TRBJ2-7; CDR3aa: CASSFLALSYSYEQYF; CDR3nt: TGTGCCAGCAGCTTTCTGGCACTATCATACTCCTACGAGCAGTACTTC